These 30 T cell receptor beta chains originate from one sample sequenced in a study of radiation and T cells in renal cell carcinoma. Time point here: blood 2 weeks post-SBRT. Treatment defined: 15 Gy SBRT to primary tumor, nephrectomy 4 weeks later. Profiled with immunoSEQ multiplex PCR; TCRdb holds only in-frame clones, not every one. Among 100,000 to 150,000 clones listed, around nine tenths were seen once. This material consisted of blood, taken from a patient whose treatment included radiotherapy and nephrectomy. These receptors came from a woman aged 70-85 years with renal cell carcinoma.

The chain combines TRBV11-3 with TRBJ2-7; D call uncertain. The ends were cut back, 5 bases at V and 0 bases at J, with 11 bases in the middle. This CDR3 is 14 amino acids long. Germline CDR1 SGHNT, CDR2 YENEEA. CDR3 in amino acids: CASSLSANSYEQYF. CDR3 in DNA: TGTGCCAGCAGCCTAAGCGCCAACTCCTACGAGCAGTACTTC.

This clone was observed once. The chain employs TRBV7-9 and TRBJ2-7; TRBD1 agrees at 12 bases. The ends lost 0 bases at V and 4 bases at J; junction bases unmatched: 7. The germline CDR1 and CDR2 sequences are SEHNR and FQNEAQ (reference sequence). The CDR3 has 17 residues. CDR3 residues: CASSLAGTGGFGYEQYF. CDR3 in DNA: TGTGCCAGCAGCTTAGCGGGGACAGGGGGCTTCGGGTACGAGCAGTACTTC.

The genes are TRBV5-8 and TRBJ1-2; TRBD1 matches at 8 bases. Germline CDR1 SGHTS, CDR2 YDEGEE. The CDR3 loop spans 14 amino acids. V shed 4 bases and J 4 bases; nucleotides not matched to a gene: 6. The CDR3, as DNA: TGTGCCAGCAGCGGTACGACAGGGGTCTATGGCTACACCTTC. It is translated as CASSGTTGVYGYTF. Full variable domain (rest looked up from reference TRBV5-8 and TRBJ1-2): EAGVTQSPTHLIKTRGQQATLRCSPISGHTSVYWYQQALGLGLQFLLWYDEGEERNRGNFPPRFSGRQFPNYSSELNVNALELEDSALYLCASSGTTGVYGYTFGSGTRLTVV.

This rearrangement joins TRBV18 to TRBJ1-5; no clear D gene. Germline-derived CDR1 and CDR2 are KGHSH and LQKENI. CDR3 size: 15 residues. Trimming stripped 4 bases from V and 2 bases from J, with 12 bases between. The CDR3 sequence is CASSRAIGGNQPQHF. CDR3 in DNA: TGTGCCAGCTCACGGGCCATCGGAGGCAATCAGCCCCAGCATTTT.

The J gene is TRBJ2-2, the V gene TRBV7-9, with 7 bases lining up with TRBD2. The CDR3 spans 15 residues. V lost 5 bases to trimming and J lost 2 bases; unmatched junction nucleotides: 5. Germline V gives CDR1 SEHNR, CDR2 FQNEAQ (reference sequence). The chain's CDR3 is CASSQGGSNTGELFF. CDR3 coding DNA: TGTGCCAGCAGCCAGGGCGGGAGCAACACCGGGGAGCTGTTTTTT.

J is TRBJ1-6 and V is TRBV18; a weak D match, TRBD1 (6 bases). The CDR3 consists of 16 residues. Trimming took off 1 base at V and 9 bases at J, with 16 bases between the two ends. Germline lookup yields CDR1 KGHSH and CDR2 LQKENI. The CDR3 bases are TGTGCCAGCTCACCACTGTCGGGGCAAGGGGGTTCACCCCTCCACTTT. This encodes CASSPLSGQGGSPLHF.

This clone was counted once. V gene TRBV19 combines with J gene TRBJ1-1; TRBD1 matches 8 bases. The CDR3 contains 15 residues. Germline loops: CDR1 LNHDA, CDR2 SQIVND (reference sequence). Trimming removed 4 bases from V and 1 base from J; junction bases left unmatched: 5. The CDR3: CASSSQGAGNTEAFF. The CDR3 region has the DNA TGTGCCAGTAGTAGTCAGGGGGCGGGGAACACTGAAGCTTTCTTT. The full variable domain, completed using reference TRBV19 and TRBJ1-1, is DGGITQSPKYLFRKEGQNVTLSCEQNLNHDAMYWYRQDPGQGLRLIYYSQIVNDFQKGDIAEGYSVSREKKESFPLTVTSAQKNPTAFYLCASSSQGAGNTEAFFGQGTRLTVV.

In this sample, this clone turned up once. V usage is TRBV5-4 and J usage is TRBJ1-2; D uncertain. The length of the CDR3 is 12 residues. Germline CDR1 is SGHNT and CDR2 is YYREEE (reference sequence). The V end was cut by 3 bases, the J end by 4 bases, with 7 bases between. The chain's CDR3 is CASSSRVYGYTF. The CDR3 region has the DNA TGTGCCAGCAGCTCCCGAGTCTATGGCTACACCTTC. The variable domain in full, completed from reference TRBV5-4 and TRBJ1-2, reads ETGVTQSPTHLIKTRGQQVTLRCSSQSGHNTVSWYQQALGQGPQFIFQYYREEENGRGNFPPRFSGLQFPNYSSELNVNALELDDSALYLCASSSRVYGYTFGSGTRLTVV.

The chain couples TRBV4-2 to TRBJ2-1, with D tentatively TRBD2 (6 bases). V was clipped by 4 bases and J by 3 bases, with 16 bases between them. Germline CDR1 LGHNA, CDR2 YNFKEQ. There are 16 residues in the CDR3. This CDR3 reads CASSRVSGKIYNEQFF. DNA for the CDR3: TGTGCCAGCAGCCGGGTTAGCGGAAAAATCTACAATGAGCAGTTCTTC.

The V and J genes are TRBV2 and TRBJ2-3, with D perhaps assigned TRBD1 or TRBD2 (6 bases each). V was cut by 7 bases and J by 2 bases, with 16 bases left in between. Germline V gene data show CDR1 as SNHLY and CDR2 as FYNNEI. The CDR3 loop spans 15 amino acids. The CDR3 bases are TGTGCCAGCATCGAACTGGGGGGCCCCACAGATACGCAGTATTTT. Protein product: CASIELGGPTDTQYF.

A single count supports this clone. The chain combines TRBV9 with TRBJ2-7, with 9 bases aligning to TRBD2. The germline V gene has CDR1 SGDLS and CDR2 YYNGEE. The ends lost 0 bases at V and 1 base at J; junction bases unmatched: 2. The CDR3 consists of 15 residues. CDR3 DNA: TGTGCCAGCAGCGTAGCAAGCGGGGGGTCCTACGAGCAGTACTTC. It specifies CASSVASGGSYEQYF.

This chain links TRBV5-4 with TRBJ2-7, with a tentative D call TRBD2 (5 bases). The germline V gene has CDR1 SGHNT and CDR2 YYREEE (reference sequence). This CDR3 comprises 15 residues. Deletions cut 4 bases from V and 0 bases from J, with 14 bases between. Here the CDR3 DNA reads TGTGCCAGCAGCCCGGGAACACATAGCTCCTACGAGCAGTACTTC. Translating it yields CASSPGTHSSYEQYF.

The chain couples TRBV20-1 to TRBJ2-3; D is unresolved. The CDR3 length is 11 residues. Looked up from germline, CDR1 is DFQATT and CDR2 is SNEGSKA (reference sequence). V was cut by 4 bases and J by 2 bases, with 4 bases left in between. CDR3 loop: CSATNTDTQYF. CDR3 nucleotide sequence: TGCAGTGCTACCAACACAGATACGCAGTATTTT.

The chain links TRBV5-1 to TRBJ2-1; 7 nucleotides align to TRBD2. Germline CDR1 SGHRS, CDR2 YFSETQ. The CDR3 totals 15 residues. J lost 6 bases, V lost 3 bases, and 9 bases had no gene match. The CDR3 reads CASSSRGERTNEQFF. The CDR3 DNA reads as TGCGCCAGCAGCTCCCGGGGGGAGCGGACCAATGAGCAGTTCTTC. The whole variable domain, remainder taken from reference TRBV5-1 and TRBJ2-1, is KAGVTQTPRYLIKTRGQQVTLSCSPISGHRSVSWYQQTPGQGLQFLFEYFSETQRNKGNFPGRFSGRQFSNSRSEMNVSTLELGDSALYLCASSSRGERTNEQFFGPGTRLTVL.

The chain uses TRBV19 and TRBJ2-5; 9 bases are shared with TRBD2. Germline-derived CDR1 and CDR2 are LNHDA and SQIVND (reference sequence). V gave up 2 bases and J gave up 2 bases; unmatched junction bases: 6. CDR3 length equals 16 residues. CDR3 bases: TGTGCCAGTAGTATAATGGCGGGGGGGAATCAAGAGACCCAGTACTTC. Translation gives CASSIMAGGNQETQYF. Complete variable domain (other parts from reference TRBV19 and TRBJ2-5): DGGITQSPKYLFRKEGQNVTLSCEQNLNHDAMYWYRQDPGQGLRLIYYSQIVNDFQKGDIAEGYSVSREKKESFPLTVTSAQKNPTAFYLCASSIMAGGNQETQYFGPGTRLLVL.

The V and J genes are TRBV28 and TRBJ2-1, with 10 bases fitting TRBD2. CDR1 and CDR2 (germline): MDHEN, SYDVKM. CDR3 size: 15 residues. J gave up 3 bases and V 2 bases, and 1 base lay outside the gene matches. DNA of the CDR3: TGTGCCAGCAGTTTAGGGACTAGCGTCTACAATGAGCAGTTCTTC. It is translated as CASSLGTSVYNEQFF.

The CDR3 protein is CASKDDRRGEQFF. CDR3 coding DNA: TGTGCCAGCAAGGACGACCGGAGGGGTGAGCAGTTCTTC. The V and J genes are TRBV2 and TRBJ2-1; D perhaps matches TRBD2 (6 bases). V lost 7 bases, J lost 9 bases, and 16 bases lay in between. Germline V gene sequence: CDR1 SNHLY, CDR2 FYNNEI. The CDR3 is 13 residues long.

This clone was seen once. The chain uses TRBV12-2 and TRBJ1-2; no DNA check was done on the table's D call, TRBD1. TRBV12-2 is labeled a pseudogene. This CDR3 has 18 residues. CDR3 nucleotide sequence: TGTGCAAGTCGCTCCCCGTGGGGCCCAGGACAGGGAAACTATGGCTACACCTTC. It is translated as CASRSPWGPGQGNYGYTF.

The rearrangement uses TRBV28 and TRBJ1-6; tentatively, D is TRBD1 (5 bases). Germline V gene data show CDR1 as MDHEN and CDR2 as SYDVKM. V shed 1 base and J shed 11 bases, with 6 bases lying between them. There are 12 residues in the CDR3. The DNA for the CDR3 is TGTGCCAGCAGTTTATTGGGGGCACCCCTCCACTTT. This encodes CASSLLGAPLHF.

The chain employs TRBV28 and TRBJ2-7; D uncertain. Between the trimmed V and J ends, which lost 4 bases and 4 bases, there was a span of 17 bases. The CDR3 loop spans 15 amino acids. From germline, CDR1 is MDHEN and CDR2 SYDVKM. CDR3 in amino acids: CASSSDRRPTYEQYF. The CDR3 DNA follows: TGTGCCAGCAGTTCAGACCGTAGACCTACTTACGAGCAGTACTTC.

The chain carries TRBV5-6 and TRBJ2-7, with D uncertain. The V end was cut by 0 bases, the J end by 2 bases, with 6 bases between. Germline V gene data show CDR1 as SGHDT and CDR2 as YYEEEE. The CDR3 consists of 13 residues. The CDR3 DNA reads as TGTGCCAGCAGCTTGGGGGCAGCCTACGAGCAGTACTTC. Protein product: CASSLGAAYEQYF.

The genes are TRBV4-2 and TRBJ1-1, with 7 bases lining up with TRBD1. This CDR3 is built from 15 residues. J gave up 3 bases and V 1 base, and 5 bases lay outside the gene matches. The germline CDR1 and CDR2 sequences are LGHNA and YNFKEQ. The CDR3 loop reads CASSQGDRADTEAFF. The CDR3 nucleotides are TGTGCCAGCAGCCAAGGCGACAGGGCAGACACTGAAGCTTTCTTT.

The chain employs TRBV5-1 and TRBJ2-3, with D possibly being TRBD2 (6 bases). Trimming stripped 4 bases from V and 4 bases from J, with 13 bases between. The CDR3 length is 14 residues. Germline CDR1 reads SGHRS; CDR2 reads YFSETQ. The CDR3 region is CASSSGLTPDTQYF. CDR3 DNA: TGCGCCAGCAGCAGCGGACTAACTCCAGATACGCAGTATTTT.

The genes are TRBV28 and TRBJ1-5; D is possibly TRBD1 (6 bases). Trimming shortened V by 5 bases and J by 5 bases, and 7 bases separated the two germline ends. The CDR3 totals 12 residues. Germline CDR1 reads MDHEN; CDR2 reads SYDVKM. CDR3 amino acids: CASSQGYQPQHF. Here the CDR3 DNA reads TGTGCCAGCAGTCAGGGGTATCAGCCCCAGCATTTT.

V is TRBV7-2 and J is TRBJ2-7, with 7 bases matching TRBD1. After removal of 5 bases from V and 3 bases from J, the junction contained 10 bases not matched to a gene. CDR1 is SGHTA and CDR2 is FQGNSA in the germline V gene. The CDR3 is made up of 15 amino acids. DNA of the CDR3: TGTGCCAGCAGCGCTTTACCCGGGACAGTCTACGAGCAGTACTTC. As protein: CASSALPGTVYEQYF.

This clone was detected once. The sample has other DNA sequences that encode this CDR3 too. This chain joins TRBV4-3 and TRBJ1-3; D ambiguous. Trimming removed 0 bases from V and 0 bases from J, with 6 bases in between. There are 15 residues in the CDR3. The germline V gene has CDR1 LGHNA and CDR2 YSLEER. CDR3 in amino acids: CASSQDPGSGNTIYF. For the CDR3, the DNA is TGCGCCAGCAGCCAAGACCCGGGCTCTGGAAACACCATATATTTT.

This chain connects TRBV18 to TRBJ1-1, with D maybe TRBD1 (6 bases). The V end was cut by 3 bases, the J end by 2 bases, with 13 bases between. This CDR3 has 15 amino acids. CDR1 is KGHSH and CDR2 is LQKENI in the germline V gene. CDR3 DNA: TGTGCCAGCTCACCGGAACTACAGGGTAACACTGAAGCTTTCTTT. Protein: CASSPELQGNTEAFF.

The chain employs TRBV7-6 and TRBJ2-7; TRBD2 aligns across 9 bases. CDR3 length equals 14 residues. Germline V gene lookup returns CDR1 SGHVS and CDR2 FNYEAQ. V was pared by 5 bases and J by 2 bases, with 4 bases of the junction left unmatched. The DNA for the CDR3 is TGTGCCAGCAGCGCGCTAGCGGGGACCTACGAGCAGTACTTC. It encodes CASSALAGTYEQYF. The variable domain in full, completed from reference TRBV7-6 and TRBJ2-7, reads GAGVSQSPRYKVTKRGQDVALRCDPISGHVSLYWYRQALGQGPEFLTYFNYEAQQDKSGLPNDRFSAERPEGSISTLTIQRTEQRDSAMYRCASSALAGTYEQYFGPGTRLTVT.

V and J are TRBV6-1 and TRBJ1-2; TRBD1 matches at 9 bases. The CDR3 totals 15 residues. The V segment lost 2 bases and the J segment 3 bases; nucleotides outside the gene matches: 4. In germline, CDR1 is MNHNS, CDR2 SASEGT. CDR3 region: CASSEIHRGHYGYTF. The CDR3 DNA reads TGTGCCAGCAGTGAAATCCACAGGGGGCACTATGGCTACACCTTC.

About this clone itself: One junction end disagrees with the germline gene, perhaps due to a read error. The chain links TRBV27 to TRBJ1-1, with a weak D call TRBD1 (5 bases). In germline, CDR1 is MNHEY, CDR2 SMNVEV (reference sequence). This CDR3 comprises 14 residues. The CDR3 region has the DNA TGTGCCAGCAGCCGACAGACCTCGAACCCTGAAGCTTTCTTT. This translates into CASSRQTSNPEAFF.